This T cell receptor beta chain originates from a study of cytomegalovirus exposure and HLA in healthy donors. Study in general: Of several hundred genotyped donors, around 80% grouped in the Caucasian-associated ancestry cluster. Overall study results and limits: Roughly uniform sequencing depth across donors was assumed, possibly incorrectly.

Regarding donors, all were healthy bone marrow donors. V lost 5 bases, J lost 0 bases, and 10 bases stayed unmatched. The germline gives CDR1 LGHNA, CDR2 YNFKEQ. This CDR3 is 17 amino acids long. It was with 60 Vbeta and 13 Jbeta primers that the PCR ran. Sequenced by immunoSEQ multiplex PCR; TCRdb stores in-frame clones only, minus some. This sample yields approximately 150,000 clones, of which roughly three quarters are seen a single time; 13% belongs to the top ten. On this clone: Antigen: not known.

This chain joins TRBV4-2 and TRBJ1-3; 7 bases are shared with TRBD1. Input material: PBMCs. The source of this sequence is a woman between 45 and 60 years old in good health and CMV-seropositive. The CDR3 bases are TGTGCCAGCAGCTCGGGACAGTTGGTTTTCTCTGGAAACACCATATATTTT. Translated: CASSSGQLVFSGNTIYF.